A selection of T cell receptor beta chains follows, all from one sample in a study of metastatic and nonmetastatic thyroid tumors. From the PCR reads, TCRdb re-called clones with MiXCR. The data contain 60,000 to 75,000 clones, about 3.8% of them singletons. The sequenced material came from blood. These receptor sequences come from a female donor with papillary thyroid cancer or a benign thyroid nodule (not recorded which). Some clones in this sample may be carry-over from other donors' samples. CDR3s include the opening cysteine and the closing phenylalanine or tryptophan. Each record gives: clone size, D gene, V gene, J gene, CDR3 protein, CDR3 DNA. The D gene is left open where the match is weak. Expanded clones are given a class, and other clones once, few, many or no size at all.

clone size: -; D gene: TRBD1; V gene: TRBV19; J gene: TRBJ1-4; CDR3 protein: CASRPRDRGDEKLFF; CDR3 DNA: TGTGCCAGTAGACCCCGGGACAGAGGGGATGAAAAACTGTTTTTT
clone size: -; D gene: -; V gene: TRBV15; J gene: TRBJ2-7; CDR3 protein: CATSEGTQAYEQYF; CDR3 DNA: TGTGCCACCAGCGAAGGGACTCAAGCCTACGAGCAGTACTTC
clone size: -; D gene: TRBD2; V gene: TRBV4-1; J gene: TRBJ2-5; CDR3 protein: CASSQGLAGGLTPKTQYF; CDR3 DNA: TGCGCCAGCAGCCAGGGACTAGCAGGAGGGCTAACCCCAAAGACCCAGTACTTC
clone size: many; D gene: TRBD1; V gene: TRBV10-2; J gene: TRBJ1-6; CDR3 protein: CASTSTGGDSPLHF; CDR3 DNA: TGCGCCAGCACTTCGACAGGGGGCGACTCACCCCTCCACTTT
clone size: many; D gene: -; V gene: TRBV19; J gene: TRBJ1-4; CDR3 protein: CASSIVDLRDEKLFF; CDR3 DNA: TGTGCCAGTAGTATTGTAGACCTAAGGGATGAAAAACTGTTTTTT
clone size: -; D gene: TRBD1; V gene: TRBV18; J gene: TRBJ2-7; CDR3 protein: CASSRDRASYEQYF; CDR3 DNA: TGTGCCAGCTCCAGGGACAGGGCTTCCTACGAGCAGTACTTC
clone size: many; D gene: TRBD2; V gene: TRBV20-1; J gene: TRBJ2-1; CDR3 protein: CSARSRAGAYNEQFF; CDR3 DNA: TGCAGTGCTAGATCACGGGCGGGAGCCTACAATGAGCAGTTCTTC
clone size: few; D gene: TRBD1; V gene: TRBV19; J gene: TRBJ1-5; CDR3 protein: CASSIDGTGISYQHF; CDR3 DNA: TGTGCCAGTAGTATAGACGGGACAGGGATTTCGTACCAGCATTTT
clone size: many; D gene: -; V gene: TRBV28; J gene: TRBJ2-3; CDR3 protein: CASSPPLVSSTDTQYF; CDR3 DNA: TGTGCCAGCAGCCCTCCTCTAGTCTCTAGCACAGATACGCAGTATTTT
clone size: many; D gene: TRBD2; V gene: TRBV5-1; J gene: TRBJ2-3; CDR3 protein: CASSLTGLAVQGTQYF; CDR3 DNA: TGCGCCAGCAGCTTGACGGGACTAGCGGTACAGGGTACGCAGTATTTT
clone size: -; D gene: -; V gene: TRBV9; J gene: TRBJ1-2; CDR3 protein: CASSARLGNYGYTF; CDR3 DNA: TGTGCCAGCAGCGCGAGGCTTGGAAACTATGGCTACACCTTC
clone size: many; D gene: TRBD2; V gene: TRBV20-1; J gene: TRBJ2-1; CDR3 protein: CSALEGTSNSEQFF; CDR3 DNA: TGCAGTGCTCTAGAGGGGACTAGCAACAGTGAGCAGTTCTTC
clone size: many; D gene: TRBD2; V gene: TRBV5-1; J gene: TRBJ2-2; CDR3 protein: CASSWASGGNTGELFF; CDR3 DNA: TGCGCCAGCAGCTGGGCGAGCGGGGGGAACACCGGGGAGCTGTTTTTT
clone size: many; D gene: TRBD2; V gene: TRBV13; J gene: TRBJ2-7; CDR3 protein: CASSRRTSGRDEQYF; CDR3 DNA: TGTGCCAGCAGCAGGCGGACTAGCGGGAGAGACGAGCAGTACTTC